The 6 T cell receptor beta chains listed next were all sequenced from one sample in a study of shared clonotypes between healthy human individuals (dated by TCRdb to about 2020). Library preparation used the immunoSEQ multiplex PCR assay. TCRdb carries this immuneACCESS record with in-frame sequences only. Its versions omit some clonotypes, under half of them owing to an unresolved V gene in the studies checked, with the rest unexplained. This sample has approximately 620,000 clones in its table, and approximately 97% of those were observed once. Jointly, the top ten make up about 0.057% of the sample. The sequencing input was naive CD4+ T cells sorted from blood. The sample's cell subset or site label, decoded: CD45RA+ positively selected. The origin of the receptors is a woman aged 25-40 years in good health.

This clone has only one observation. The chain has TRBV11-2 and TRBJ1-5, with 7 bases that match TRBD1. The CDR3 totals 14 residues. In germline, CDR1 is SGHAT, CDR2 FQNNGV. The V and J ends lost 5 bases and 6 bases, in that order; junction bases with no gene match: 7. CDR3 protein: CASSQGQVGQPQHF. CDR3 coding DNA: TGTGCCAGCAGCCAAGGACAGGTGGGTCAGCCCCAGCATTTT.

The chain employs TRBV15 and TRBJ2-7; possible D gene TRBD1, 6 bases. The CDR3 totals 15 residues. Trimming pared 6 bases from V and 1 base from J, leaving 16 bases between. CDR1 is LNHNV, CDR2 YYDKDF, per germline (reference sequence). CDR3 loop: CATSPGTLISYEQYF. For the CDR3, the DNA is TGTGCCACCAGTCCGGGGACACTGATTTCCTACGAGCAGTACTTC.

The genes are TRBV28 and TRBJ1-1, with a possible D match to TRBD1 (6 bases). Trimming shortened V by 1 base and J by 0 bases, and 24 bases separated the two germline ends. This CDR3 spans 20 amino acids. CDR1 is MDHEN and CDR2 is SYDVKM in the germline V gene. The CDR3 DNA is TGTGCCAGCAGTTTATCTCCGGGACAAGGGGAGTCTCCCATGAACACTGAAGCTTTCTTT. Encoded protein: CASSLSPGQGESPMNTEAFF.

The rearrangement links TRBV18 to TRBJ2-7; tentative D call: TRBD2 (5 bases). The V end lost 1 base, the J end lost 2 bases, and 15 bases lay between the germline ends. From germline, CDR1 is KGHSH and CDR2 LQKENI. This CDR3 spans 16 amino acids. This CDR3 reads CASSPRTRGSPYEQYF. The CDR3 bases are TGTGCCAGCTCACCACGAACCCGCGGGTCCCCCTACGAGCAGTACTTC.

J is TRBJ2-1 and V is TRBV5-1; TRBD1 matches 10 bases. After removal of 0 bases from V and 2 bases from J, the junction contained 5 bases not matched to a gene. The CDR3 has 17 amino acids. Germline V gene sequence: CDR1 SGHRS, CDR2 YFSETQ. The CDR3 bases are TGCGCCAGCAGCTTGGCGGGACAGGGGAGGCCCTACAATGAGCAGTTCTTC. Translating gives CASSLAGQGRPYNEQFF.

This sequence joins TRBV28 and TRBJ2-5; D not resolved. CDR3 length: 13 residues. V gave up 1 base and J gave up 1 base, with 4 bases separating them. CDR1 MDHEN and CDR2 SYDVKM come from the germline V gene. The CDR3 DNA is TGTGCCAGCAGTTTATCTTCCCAAGAGACCCAGTACTTC. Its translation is CASSLSSQETQYF. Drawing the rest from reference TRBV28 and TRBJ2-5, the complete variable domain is DVKVTQSSRYLVKRTGEKVFLECVQDMDHENMFWYRQDPGLGLRLIYFSYDVKMKEKGDIPEGYSVSREKKERFSLILESASTNQTSMYLCASSLSSQETQYFGPGTRLLVL.